This TCR beta chain was identified during a study of shared clonotypes between healthy human individuals. Study-level results: Generation probabilities were higher for clonotypes shared across all four sorted-subset donors than for unshared ones.

CDR3 length equals 15 residues. CDR1 and CDR2 from the germline V gene are KGHSH and LQKENI. V was pared by 4 bases and J by 5 bases, with 4 bases of the junction left unmatched. Sorted-subset replicate PCRs used 200 ng DNA, around 31,000 T cell genomes. Libraries were prepared by immunoSEQ multiplex PCR; TCRdb keeps only in-frame clonotypes and omits some of them. The table records 1.6 million or so clones, approximately 98.5% of them present only once. Of note for this clone: Its antigen is as yet unknown.

The rearrangement links TRBV18 to TRBJ2-2; 10 bases fit TRBD2. This sequence originates from a man aged 30-40 years in good health. Sequenced material: naive CD4+ T cells sorted from blood. The subset is: CD45RA+ positively selected. CDR3 nucleotide sequence: TGTGCCAGCTCACAACCGACTAGCGGGACCGGGGAGCTGTTTTTT. As protein: CASSQPTSGTGELFF.